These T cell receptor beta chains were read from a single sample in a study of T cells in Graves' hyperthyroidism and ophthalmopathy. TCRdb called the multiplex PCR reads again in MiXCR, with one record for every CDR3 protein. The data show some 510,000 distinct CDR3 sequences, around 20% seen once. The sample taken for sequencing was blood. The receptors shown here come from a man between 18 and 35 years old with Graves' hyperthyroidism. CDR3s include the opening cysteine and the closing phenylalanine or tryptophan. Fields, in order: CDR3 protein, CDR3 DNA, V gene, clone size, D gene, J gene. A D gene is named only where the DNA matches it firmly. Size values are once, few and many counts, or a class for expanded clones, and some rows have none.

CASSFGIRYGYTF,TGTGCCAGCAGCTTCGGGATTCGGTATGGCTACACCTTC,TRBV7-9,many,.,TRBJ1-2
CASSIVGEAFF,TGTGCCAGTAGTATAGTGGGTGAAGCTTTCTTT,TRBV19,.,.,TRBJ1-1
CASSTGGTRINTEAFF,TGTGCCAGCAGCACAGGGGGCACCCGGATTAACACTGAAGCTTTCTTT,TRBV11-2,many,TRBD1,TRBJ1-1
CAWGAGELFF,TGTGCCTGGGGGGCCGGGGAGCTGTTTTTT,TRBV30,.,.,TRBJ2-2
CASSYREVSGANVLTF,TGTGCCAGCAGTTACCGGGAAGTATCTGGGGCCAACGTCCTGACTTTC,TRBV28,.,.,TRBJ2-6
CASSLSSDTLEAFF,TGTGCCAGCAGTTTATCTTCCGACACTTTAGAAGCTTTCTTT,TRBV28,many,.,TRBJ1-1
CASSIDRGVEAFF,TGTGCCAGTAGTATAGATCGGGGAGTTGAAGCTTTCTTT,TRBV19,few,.,TRBJ1-1
CASSNHMNTEAFF,TGTGCCAGCAGTAACCACATGAACACTGAAGCTTTCTTT,TRBV6-5,many,.,TRBJ1-1
CASSRRTGLNTEAFF,TGTGCCAGCAGCCGCCGGACAGGTTTGAACACTGAAGCTTTCTTT,TRBV3-1,few,TRBD1,TRBJ1-1
CASSFRSLTYEQYF,TGTGCCAGCAGCTTTCGGTCCCTGACCTACGAGCAGTACTTC,TRBV11-2,many,.,TRBJ2-7
CASGLLSGEAEAFF,TGTGCTAGTGGTTTGCTGTCGGGGGAGGCTGAAGCTTTCTTT,TRBV12-5,.,.,TRBJ1-1
CASRSYRDTEAFF,TGTGCCAGCAGGTCCTACAGGGACACTGAAGCTTTCTTT,TRBV12-3/TRBV12-4,many,.,TRBJ1-1
CASSLGAFF,TGTGCCAGCAGCTTGGGAGCTTTCTTT,TRBV7-3,many,.,TRBJ1-1
CATSDGVMAFF,TGTGCCACCAGTGATGGTGTAATGGCTTTCTTT,TRBV24-1,many,.,TRBJ1-1
CASSELGGSSYEQYF,TGTGCCAGCAGTGAATTAGGGGGCAGCTCCTACGAGCAGTACTTC,TRBV25-1,few,TRBD1,TRBJ2-7
CASSFTGGLSGYEQYF,TGTGCCAGCAGCTTCACAGGTGGACTCTCCGGGTACGAGCAGTACTTC,TRBV11-2,many,.,TRBJ2-7
CASSLGYGNTEAFF,TGTGCCAGCAGTTTAGGTTACGGAAACACTGAAGCTTTCTTT,TRBV27,.,.,TRBJ1-1
CASSGFDTSGNTIYF,TGTGCCAGCAGCGGGTTCGACACCTCTGGAAACACCATATATTTT,TRBV28,many,.,TRBJ1-3
CACSTGLASEQYF,TGTGCCTGCAGTACCGGACTAGCGAGCGAGCAGTACTTC,TRBV12-3/TRBV12-4,.,TRBD2,TRBJ2-7
CASSPNSEVRQPQHF,TGTGCCAGTAGTCCCAATTCGGAGGTGAGGCAGCCCCAGCATTTT,TRBV12-3/TRBV12-4,many,.,TRBJ1-5
CASCPAGRKDYGYTF,TGTGCCAGCTGCCCGGCGGGGAGGAAGGACTATGGCTACACCTTC,TRBV12-3/TRBV12-4,.,.,TRBJ1-2
CASSQESPAVLNTEAFF,TGTGCCAGCAGCCAAGAGTCCCCGGCTGTATTGAACACTGAAGCTTTCTTT,TRBV3-1,few,.,TRBJ1-1
CASSFGRRGNTIYF,TGTGCCAGCAGTTTCGGAAGGCGAGGAAACACCATATATTTT,TRBV6-5,.,.,TRBJ1-3